The clone carrying this T cell receptor beta chain was counted many times. The data are from a study of naive and memory T cell subsets. The beta constant-region primer was an equimolar mix of two oligonucleotides covering TRBC1 and TRBC2. TCRdb re-analysed the UMI-ligation and nested PCR reads in MiXCR, keeping a single row per CDR3 protein. The profile shows tens of thousands of distinct CDR3 sequences, about an eighth of them singletons. The CDR3 length is 15 residues. Germline V gene sequence: CDR1 SGHRS, CDR2 YFSETQ. The J segment lost 7 bases and the V segment lost 7 bases, leaving 10 bases of the junction unmatched.

The chain has TRBV5-1 and TRBJ2-1, with 11 bases fitting TRBD2. The origin of this receptor is a human donor in good health. The source material was effector memory CD4+ T cells from blood. Stated subset: effector memory, CD45RA- CD27-. Here the CDR3 reads CASRVAGGPLNEQFF. The CDR3 DNA follows: TGCGCCAGCCGCGTAGCGGGAGGGCCTCTTAATGAGCAGTTCTTC. Full variable domain (missing parts from reference TRBV5-1 and TRBJ2-1): KAGVTQTPRYLIKTRGQQVTLSCSPISGHRSVSWYQQTPGQGLQFLFEYFSETQRNKGNFPGRFSGRQFSNSRSEMNVSTLELGDSALYLCASRVAGGPLNEQFFGPGTRLTVL.